This entry describes one TCR beta chain. This clonotype appeared many times. This clone's antigen is unknown. Base qualities are missing; no much larger clone stands one base away. This record belongs to a study of tumor-infiltrating lymphocytes in primary liver carcinoma listed by TCRdb under 2017. About the study as a whole: The five patients, three men and two women aged 30 to 69 years, had hepatocellular carcinoma (four) or combined HCC and intrahepatic cholangiocarcinoma (one). The five patients had tumors of stage T1-T3 N0M0, with maximum diameters ranging from about 4.2 to 10 cm. Repertoires from technical replicates were highly reproducible, with mean shared-clone rates roughly 0.87 and correlation coefficients above 0.98. Each sample produced about 3.5 to 8 million productive TCRbeta reads, and read depth showed no significant difference between tissue types. The study combined TCRbeta repertoire sequencing, expression microarrays and whole-exome sequencing across five regions of each liver tumor, with adjacent normal tissue and blood. The approximately 25 tumor region samples were profiled with Agilent mRNA microarrays so that TCRbeta repertoire diversity could be related to the local molecular phenotype. A total of approximately 35 specimens from 5 patients underwent TCRbeta repertoire sequencing, comprising about 25 tumor regions, 5 adjacent noncancerous liver tissues and 5 peripheral blood samples. Overall study outcomes, separate from this receptor: The study included only five or six patients, and the authors note findings should be validated in a larger study. Repertoire overlap was higher between tumor regions (mean about 35%) than tumor-adjacent (approximately 17%) or tumor-blood (roughly 14%) pairs, consistent with antigen-driven expansion. Because the samples were bulk and unsorted, CD4+ and CD8+ T cell repertoires could not be compared. The top 250 clones made up a significantly larger repertoire fraction in tumors than in blood (p = 0.039). Only about 7.5-25% of top clones were found in all five regions of a tumor, suggesting spatial heterogeneity of tumor-infiltrating T cells. Because only the TCR beta chain was sequenced and unpaired alpha chains were not captured, true repertoire diversity is likely underestimated.

Without any cell sorting, total RNA and DNA were co-extracted from about 21-30 mg of bulk tissue using the AllPrep DNA/RNA mini kit. Between late 2015 and early 2016, several patients in China with histopathologically diagnosed primary liver carcinoma had their tumors surgically resected. At the time of sampling, the patients had chronic HBV infection and had not received any treatment. Each tumor was sampled at five spatially separated regions: the superior, inferior, left-lateral and right-lateral poles and the tumor centre. Histology showed that every tumor sample contained more than 80% viable tumor cells. Each fresh piece of tumor and adjacent tissue was cut in two, with one half stored in RNAlater at -80 degrees C and the other half sent for histology. Starting from about 500 ng total RNA, TCRbeta-specific cDNA was produced by reverse transcription with a constant-region primer and ProtoScript II reverse transcriptase. The TCRbeta libraries were prepared through three rounds of nested multiplex PCR following a slightly modified ARM-PCR procedure. Each of the first two PCR rounds ran for approximately 10 cycles and used multiplex TRBV1-TRBV30 forward primers together with a Cbeta reverse primer. Sample barcodes and Illumina adapters were added in a final 25-cycle PCR with Deep VentR polymerase. Before sequencing, amplicons of 200-500 bp were gel-purified using a QIAquick gel extraction kit. An Illumina HiSeq 2500 was used to sequence the TCRbeta amplicons with 250-bp paired-end reads. In the source study's methods: Reads were quality-trimmed with Trimmomatic v0.33, and paired reads were merged with FLASH v1.2.11 to recover full CDR3 sequences. MiGEC v1.2.1b assigned V, D and J germline segments to the rearranged TCRbeta sequences. Clonotype statistics, along with Shannon-Wiener diversity indices, were calculated using VDJtools v1.0.0. To cut down on sampling bias, every analysis after diversity analysis relied on just the 250 most abundant clonotypes from each sample. The public reads were quality trimmed at Q25 with fastp and then assembled into clones with MiXCR by TCRdb, keeping productive beta chains. Each CDR3 protein appears once, grouped with its most common genes and DNA. TCRdb's processing, not the authors', yielded these V and J calls. Present in this sample are 95,000 to 100,000 distinct CDR3 sequences, around 73% of which were seen just once. The top ten clones comprise approximately 12% of the sample.

V was cut back by 4 bases and J by 6 bases, leaving a gap of 12 bases between them. Including the terminal cysteine and phenylalanine, the CDR3 comprises 13 residues. CDR3 DNA only is kept here, 39 bases in frame from base 1. CDR1 and CDR2 are drawn from the germline V gene: MGHDK, SYGVNS. What was sequenced was liver tumor tissue from sampling region 2. The cell subset or site label, as the study defines it: tumor region T2, inferior pole. The V gene is TRBV25-1 and the J gene is TRBJ2-5; the D region is possibly TRBD1 or TRBD2, each matching across 7 bases. This TCR was recovered from a woman in her fifties or sixties with primary liver carcinoma and hepatitis B virus infection. The nucleotide sequence reads TGTGCCAGCAGTGCCCAGGGGGGGAAGACCCAGTACTTC. This sequence encodes CASSAQGGKTQYF.